This T cell receptor beta chain was observed in a study of OX40 agonist ivuxolimab in advanced cancers. Looking at the study overall: As their treatment, patients were administered ivuxolimab, an agonistic anti-OX40 (CD134) antibody. Intravenous ivuxolimab was administered to patients every 2 weeks at 0.01 to 10 mg/kg. Earlier anti-PD-1, anti-PD-L1 or anti-CTLA-4 therapy was permitted; over 35% had received some.

The protocol was immunoSEQ multiplex PCR, while the TCRdb copy is restricted to in-frame clones and leaves out a portion. The profile shows some 35,000 clones, about three quarters of them singletons. CDR1 is SEHNR and CDR2 is FQNEAQ in the germline V gene (reference sequence). The CDR3 loop spans 14 amino acids. The trim removed 7 bases at V and 6 bases at J, leaving 10 bases unmatched. The sequence came from an adult with an advanced solid tumor such as melanoma, head and neck, liver or kidney cancer. This chain uses TRBV7-9 with TRBJ2-5; 8 nucleotides align to TRBD2. Sequencing used CD4+ or CD8+ T cells sorted from blood, obtained in a trial of the OX40 agonist ivuxolimab. CDR3 region: CASTYMGLVQTQYF. CDR3 nucleotide sequence: TGTGCCAGCACCTATATGGGACTAGTGCAGACCCAGTACTTC.